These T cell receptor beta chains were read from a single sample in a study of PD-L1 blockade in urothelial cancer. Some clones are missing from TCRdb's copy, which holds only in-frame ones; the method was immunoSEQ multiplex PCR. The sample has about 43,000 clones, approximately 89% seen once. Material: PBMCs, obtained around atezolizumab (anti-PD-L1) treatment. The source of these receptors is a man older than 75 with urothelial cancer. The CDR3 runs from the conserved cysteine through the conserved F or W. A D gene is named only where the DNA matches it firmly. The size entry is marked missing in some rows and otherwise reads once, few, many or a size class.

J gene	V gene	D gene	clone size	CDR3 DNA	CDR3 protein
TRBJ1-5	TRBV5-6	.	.	TGTGCCAGCAGCGTTGGGGGGAACAATCAGCCCCAGCATTTT	CASSVGGNNQPQHF
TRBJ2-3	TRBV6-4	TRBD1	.	TGTGCCAGCACGGGACAGGCCCCCGCAGATACGCAGTATTTT	CASTGQAPADTQYF
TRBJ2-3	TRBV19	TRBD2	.	TGTGCCAGTAGGCGGACTAGCGGGAGTGCAGATACGCAGTATTTT	CASRRTSGSADTQYF
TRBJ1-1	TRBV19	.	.	TGTGCCAGTAGTTGGAGGGAACCGAACACTGAAGCTTTCTTT	CASSWREPNTEAFF
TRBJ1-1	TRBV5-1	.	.	TGCGCCAGCAGCTTCCCAGGGAACACTGAAGCTTTCTTT	CASSFPGNTEAFF
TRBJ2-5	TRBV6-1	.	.	TGTGCCAGCAGTCCCCTCGCGGAGACCCAGTACTTC	CASSPLAETQYF
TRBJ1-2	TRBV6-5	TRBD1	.	TGTGCCAGCAGTTCCCCGGGACAGGGGGGCTATGGCTACACCTTC	CASSSPGQGGYGYTF
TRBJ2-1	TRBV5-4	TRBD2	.	TGTGCCAGCAGCCGTACCGGGACACCTAGCGGGAGGGCCCTCTACAATGAGCAGTTCTTC	CASSRTGTPSGRALYNEQFF
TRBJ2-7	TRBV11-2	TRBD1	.	TGTGCCAGCAGCCGGGACAGGATATCCTACGAGCAGTACTTC	CASSRDRISYEQYF
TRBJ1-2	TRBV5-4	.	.	TGTGCCAGCAGCTTGGACAGGTTCTATGGCTACACCTTC	CASSLDRFYGYTF
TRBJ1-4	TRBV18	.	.	TGTGCCAGCTCACCGTACGGGGAGGTGGAAAAACTGTTTTTT	CASSPYGEVEKLFF
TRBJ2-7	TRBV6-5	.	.	TGTGCCAGCAGCCTGGACACAAACCCCTACGAGCAGTACTTC	CASSLDTNPYEQYF
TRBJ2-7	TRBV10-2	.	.	TGCGCCAGCAGTGTAATGCCGGGACTTACCTACGAGCAGTACTTC	CASSVMPGLTYEQYF
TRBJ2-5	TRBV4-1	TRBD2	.	TGCGCCAGCAGCCAAGATGGTCCCCCCTCAGGACTAGCGGGGACCTTCCAAGAGACCCAGTACTTC	CASSQDGPPSGLAGTFQETQYF
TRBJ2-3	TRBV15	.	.	TGTGCCACCAGCAGTATCACAGATACGCAGTATTTT	CATSSITDTQYF
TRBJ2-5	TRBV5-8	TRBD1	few	TGTGCCAGCAGCCACAGGGGCCAAGAGACCCAGTACTTC	CASSHRGQETQYF
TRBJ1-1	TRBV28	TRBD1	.	TGTGCCAGCACTTCTGGGAGAGGGACAGGGAGACACTTT	CASTSGRGTGRHF
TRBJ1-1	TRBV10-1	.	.	TGCGCCAGCAGTGGGACAAGGAACACTGAAGCTTTCTTT	CASSGTRNTEAFF
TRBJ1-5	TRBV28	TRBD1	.	TGTGCCAGCACCTTGCCGACAGGGGGCGGTTATAGCAATCAGCCCCAGCATTTT	CASTLPTGGGYSNQPQHF
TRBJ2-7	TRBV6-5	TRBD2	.	TGTGCCAGCAGTTCGCCCCGACTAGCGGGCTCCTACGAGCAGTACTTC	CASSSPRLAGSYEQYF
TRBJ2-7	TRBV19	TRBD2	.	TGTGCCAGTAGTACAAAGGGGACTAGCGGGAACACCTACGAGCAGTACTTC	CASSTKGTSGNTYEQYF
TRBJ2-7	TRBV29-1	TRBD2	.	TGCAGCGTGGGGGGGGTAGCGGGAGGGCCGAGATCCTACGAGCAGTACTTC	CSVGGVAGGPRSYEQYF
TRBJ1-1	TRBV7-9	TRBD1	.	TGTGCCAGCAGCCCATCCCGGGACAGGGGTCACACTGAAGCTTTCTTT	CASSPSRDRGHTEAFF
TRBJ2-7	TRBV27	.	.	TGTGCCAGCATTTTAAACAGGGACGATAAGACCTACGAGCAGTACTTC	CASILNRDDKTYEQYF
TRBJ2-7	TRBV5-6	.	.	TGTGCCAGCAGCTTGGGTGGCGGAAGCTCCTACGAGCAGTACTTC	CASSLGGGSSYEQYF
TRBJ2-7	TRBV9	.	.	TGTGCCATTAGCGACAGGCCGAGCTCCTACGAGCAGTACTTC	CAISDRPSSYEQYF
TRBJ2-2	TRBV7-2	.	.	TGTGCCAGCAGCTTAGGAGGTCCAAACACCGGGGAGCTGTTTTTT	CASSLGGPNTGELFF
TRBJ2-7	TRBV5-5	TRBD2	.	TGTGCCAGCAGCCTGAGGGCTAGCGGGGACGAGCAGTACTTC	CASSLRASGDEQYF
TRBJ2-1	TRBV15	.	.	TGTGCCACCAGCAGAGATAAAGAACTAGAGCAGTTCTTC	CATSRDKELEQFF
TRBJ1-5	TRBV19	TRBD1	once	TGTGCCAGTACCCCGGGACAGGGAGTTCAGCCCCAGCATTTT	CASTPGQGVQPQHF
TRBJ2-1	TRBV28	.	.	TGTGCCAGCAGTCCGCAGGGCTTATCCTACAATGAGCAGTTCTTC	CASSPQGLSYNEQFF
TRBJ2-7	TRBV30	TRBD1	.	TGTGCCTGGAGTCTTGGACAGGGGGTTTACGAGCAGTACTTC	CAWSLGQGVYEQYF
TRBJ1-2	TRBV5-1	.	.	TGCGCCAGCAGCTTGGCGGCAGCATCGGAGGGCTACACCTTC	CASSLAAASEGYTF
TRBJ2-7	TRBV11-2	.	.	TGTGCCAGCAGCTTTGGAGGGGGCGGAGGAACCTACGAGCAGTACTTC	CASSFGGGGGTYEQYF
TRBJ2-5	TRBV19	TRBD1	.	TGTGCCAGTAGTATTGTTGGGACAGGGGAGACCCAGTACTTC	CASSIVGTGETQYF
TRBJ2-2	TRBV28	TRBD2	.	TGTGCCAGCACCCTGACTAGCGGGAGATTGGCCGGGGAGCTGTTTTTT	CASTLTSGRLAGELFF
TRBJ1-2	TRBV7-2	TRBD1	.	TGTGCCAGCAGCCTCACGACAGGGGCCTATGGCTACACCTTC	CASSLTTGAYGYTF
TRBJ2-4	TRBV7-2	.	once	TGTGCCAGCAGCCCCCGCCGGTCCTCAAACATTCAGTACTTC	CASSPRRSSNIQYF
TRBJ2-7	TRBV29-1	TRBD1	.	TGCAGCGTCGGAGACAGGGGATGGTCCGAGCAGTACTTC	CSVGDRGWSEQYF
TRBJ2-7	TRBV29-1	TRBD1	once	TGCAGCGTTCCGTCCCGGACAGGCAACGAGCAGTACTTC	CSVPSRTGNEQYF
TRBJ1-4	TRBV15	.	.	TGTGCCACCAGCAGACGTAGGACAGATGAAAAACTGTTTTTT	CATSRRRTDEKLFF
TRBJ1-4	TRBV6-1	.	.	TGTGCCAGCTCTGAACCCCGGGGGAGAGGGGAAAAACTGTTTTTT	CASSEPRGRGEKLFF
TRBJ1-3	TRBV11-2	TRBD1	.	TGTGCCAGCAGCTTAGATGAGACAGGGTTTATAGGAAACACCATATATTTT	CASSLDETGFIGNTIYF
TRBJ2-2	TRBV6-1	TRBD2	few	TGTGCCAGCAGTGGGGGACTAGCGGGAGGGGGGAGCACCGGGGAGCTGTTTTTT	CASSGGLAGGGSTGELFF
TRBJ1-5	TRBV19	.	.	TGTGCCAGTAGTGCAGCAGGGGAAACTAATCAGCCCCAGCATTTT	CASSAAGETNQPQHF